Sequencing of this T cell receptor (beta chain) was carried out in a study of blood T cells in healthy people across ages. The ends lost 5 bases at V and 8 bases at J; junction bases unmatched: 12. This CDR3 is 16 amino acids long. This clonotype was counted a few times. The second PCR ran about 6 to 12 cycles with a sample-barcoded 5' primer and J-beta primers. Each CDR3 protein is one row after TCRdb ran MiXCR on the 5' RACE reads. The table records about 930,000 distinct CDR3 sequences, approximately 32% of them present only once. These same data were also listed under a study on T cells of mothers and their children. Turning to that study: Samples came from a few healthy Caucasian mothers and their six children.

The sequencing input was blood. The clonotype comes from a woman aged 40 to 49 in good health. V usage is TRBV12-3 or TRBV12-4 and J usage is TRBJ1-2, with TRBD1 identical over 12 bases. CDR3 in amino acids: CASSPRAGQGAGGYTF. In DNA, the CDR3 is TGTGCCAGCAGTCCAAGGGCGGGACAGGGGGCAGGAGGCTACACCTTC.